The next 14 T cell receptor beta chains were all read from a single sample in a study of T cell responses to AZD1222 COVID-19 vaccine. The assay was immunoSEQ multiplex PCR, and TCRdb's table has in-frame clones only and misses some. The sample yields about 130,000 clones, more than 80% seen once. This sample comprised peripheral blood, obtained on day 0 of AZD1222 vaccination. These receptors were obtained from an adult in good health.

This clone was detected once. The chain links TRBV24-1 to TRBJ2-1; TRBD2 aligns across 10 bases. Germline loops: CDR1 KGHDR, CDR2 SFDVKD. The V gene end was trimmed by 5 bases and the J gene end by 6 bases; junction bases not matched to a gene: 3. CDR3 size: 14 residues. CDR3 protein: CATSASGSLNEQFF. In DNA form, the CDR3 reads TGTGCCACCAGTGCTAGCGGGAGTCTCAATGAGCAGTTCTTC.

The V call is TRBV6-5, the J call TRBJ1-2; the D is unclear. V lost 6 bases, J lost 4 bases, and 12 bases lay in between. The CDR3 has 13 residues. Germline assignment: CDR1 MNHEY and CDR2 SVGAGI. DNA for the CDR3: TGTGCCAGCAGGGTTGCGCAGTCCTATGGCTACACCTTC. Translating gives CASRVAQSYGYTF.

The V and J genes are TRBV24-1 and TRBJ1-1; no clear D. From germline, CDR1 is KGHDR and CDR2 SFDVKD. The CDR3 contains 14 residues. The V and J ends lost 5 bases and 1 base respectively, with 10 bases between them. The CDR3 loop is CATSAGTPNTEAFF. The DNA of the CDR3 is TGTGCCACCAGTGCAGGCACCCCGAACACTGAAGCTTTCTTT.

The rearrangement uses TRBV28 and TRBJ2-7; 10 bases fit TRBD1. Germline CDR1 reads MDHEN; CDR2 reads SYDVKM. The J segment lost 5 bases and the V segment lost 6 bases, leaving 7 bases of the junction unmatched. The CDR3 sequence is 14 residues long. CDR3 in DNA: TGTGCCAGCAGACAAGGGACAGGGGTGAACGAGCAGTACTTC. It is translated as CASRQGTGVNEQYF.

This chain links TRBV30 with TRBJ2-1; 11 bases are shared with TRBD1. CDR1 and CDR2 from the germline V gene are GTSNPN and SVGIG (reference sequence). V trimming: 3 bases; J trimming: 15 bases; junction bases outside the gene matches: 7. CDR3 length: 12 amino acids. CDR3 coding DNA: TGTGCCTGGAGCCCCCAGGGGACAGGGGGGTTCTTC. Translation: CAWSPQGTGGFF.

V and J are TRBV14 and TRBJ2-1; D uncertain. The CDR3 runs to 12 residues. CDR1 and CDR2 (germline): SGHDN, FVKESK. V dropped 4 bases and J dropped 10 bases, with 11 bases sitting between them. The DNA of the CDR3 is TGTGCCAGCAGCCTGTACTATCACGAGCAGTTCTTC. This sequence encodes CASSLYYHEQFF.

The V call is TRBV7-3, the J call TRBJ1-2, with 7 positions matching TRBD1. CDR1 and CDR2 from the germline V gene are SGHTA and FQGTGA. The trim removed 0 bases at V and 7 bases at J, leaving 5 bases unmatched. There are 14 residues in the CDR3. CDR3: CASSLTGGWGGYTF. The CDR3 bases are TGTGCCAGCAGCTTAACAGGGGGCTGGGGTGGCTACACCTTC. Full variable domain (rest looked up from reference TRBV7-3 and TRBJ1-2): GAGVSQTPSNKVTEKGKYVELRCDPISGHTALYWYRQSLGQGPEFLIYFQGTGAADDSGLPNDRFFAVRPEGSVSTLKIQRTERGDSAVYLCASSLTGGWGGYTFGSGTRLTVV.

The rearrangement joins TRBV9 to TRBJ2-3, with 9 positions matching TRBD2. The germline CDR1 and CDR2 sequences are SGDLS and YYNGEE. There are 16 residues in the CDR3. V shed 0 bases, J shed 3 bases, and the junction held 5 bases outside the gene matches. The CDR3 loop reads CASSVVSGRYTDTQYF. As DNA, the CDR3 is TGTGCCAGCAGCGTAGTGAGCGGGAGGTATACAGATACGCAGTATTTT.

J is TRBJ2-7 and V is TRBV27, with TRBD2 matching 10 bases. The V gene end was trimmed by 8 bases and the J gene end by 2 bases; junction bases not matched to a gene: 9. The CDR3 runs to 15 residues. CDR1 is MNHEY, CDR2 SMNVEV, per germline (reference sequence). CDR3 in amino acids: CASSMATSGPYEQYF. The CDR3 DNA follows: TGTGCCAGCTCTATGGCGACTAGCGGGCCCTACGAGCAGTACTTC.

This clone was detected only a few times. This chain joins TRBV30 and TRBJ2-1; the D gene is possibly TRBD2 (6 bases). Trimming removed 0 bases from V and 12 bases from J, with 12 bases in between. Germline loops: CDR1 GTSNPN, CDR2 SVGIG (reference sequence). The CDR3 contains 12 residues. The CDR3 nucleotides read TGTGCCTGGAGTGTACCCGGGGGAAGGCAGTTCTTC. Its translation is CAWSVPGGRQFF.

V and J are TRBV10-3 and TRBJ2-5, with D perhaps matching TRBD1 (6 bases). Deletions cut 6 bases from V and 5 bases from J, with 16 bases between. Germline CDR1 is ENHRY and CDR2 is SYGVKD. The CDR3 consists of 14 residues. The CDR3, as DNA: TGTGCCATCAGCCCAGCCAGGGGCGAGGAGACCCAGTACTTC. It yields the protein CAISPARGEETQYF.

DNA for the CDR3: TGTGCCAGCAGCGCGGCCCCGGGACAGCGCCTTTATGGCTACACCTTC. Translated, it gives CASSAAPGQRLYGYTF. This sequence joins TRBV5-4 and TRBJ1-2, with 7 bases lining up with TRBD1. The CDR3 totals 16 residues. Germline CDR1 and CDR2: SGHNT and YYREEE (reference sequence). V was clipped by 4 bases and J by 5 bases; unmatched bases: 14.

This chain links TRBV19 with TRBJ1-1, with 7 bases fitting TRBD1. Germline CDR1 is LNHDA and CDR2 is SQIVND (reference sequence). The junction had 12 bases not matched to a gene; V was cut back by 2 bases and J by 6 bases. The CDR3 spans 16 residues. The CDR3 here is CASSISSRGVRAEAFF. The CDR3 DNA follows: TGTGCCAGTAGTATATCGTCCAGGGGGGTCAGGGCTGAAGCTTTCTTT.

The sample holds one count of this clone. The chain couples TRBV6-5 to TRBJ2-1; TRBD2 matches at 12 bases. Germline V gives CDR1 MNHEY, CDR2 SVGAGI. The CDR3 length is 15 residues. Trimming removed 5 bases from V and 7 bases from J; junction bases left unmatched: 6. The CDR3 protein is CASSLAGGLVNEQFF. The CDR3 DNA sequence: TGTGCCAGCAGTCTAGCGGGAGGGCTAGTAAATGAGCAGTTCTTC.